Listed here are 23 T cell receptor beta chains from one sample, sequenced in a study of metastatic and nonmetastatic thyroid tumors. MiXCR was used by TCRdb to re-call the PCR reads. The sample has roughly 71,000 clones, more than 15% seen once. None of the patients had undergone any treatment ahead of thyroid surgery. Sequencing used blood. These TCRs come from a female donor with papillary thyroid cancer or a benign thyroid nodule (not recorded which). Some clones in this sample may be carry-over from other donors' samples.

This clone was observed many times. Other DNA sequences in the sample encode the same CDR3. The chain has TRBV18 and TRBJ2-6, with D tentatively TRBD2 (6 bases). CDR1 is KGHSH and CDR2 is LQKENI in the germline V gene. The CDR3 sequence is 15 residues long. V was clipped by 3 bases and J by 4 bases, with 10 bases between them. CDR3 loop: CASSPGGSGANVLTF. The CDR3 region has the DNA TGTGCCAGCTCACCCGGGGGATCCGGGGCCAACGTCCTGACTTTC.

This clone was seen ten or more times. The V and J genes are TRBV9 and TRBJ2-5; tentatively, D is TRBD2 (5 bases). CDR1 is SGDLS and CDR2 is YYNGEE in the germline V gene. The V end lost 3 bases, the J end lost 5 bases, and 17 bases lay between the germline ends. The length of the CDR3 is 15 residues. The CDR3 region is CASSGGVVDRETQYF. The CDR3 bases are TGTGCCAGCAGCGGGGGAGTGGTAGACCGGGAGACCCAGTACTTC.

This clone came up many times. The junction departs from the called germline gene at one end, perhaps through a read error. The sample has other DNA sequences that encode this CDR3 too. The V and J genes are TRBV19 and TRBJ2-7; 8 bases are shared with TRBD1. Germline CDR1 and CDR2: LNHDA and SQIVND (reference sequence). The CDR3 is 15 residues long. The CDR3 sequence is CASSIPGQASYEQCF. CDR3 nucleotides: TGTGCCAGTAGTATCCCGGGACAGGCCAGCTACGAGCAGTGCTTC.

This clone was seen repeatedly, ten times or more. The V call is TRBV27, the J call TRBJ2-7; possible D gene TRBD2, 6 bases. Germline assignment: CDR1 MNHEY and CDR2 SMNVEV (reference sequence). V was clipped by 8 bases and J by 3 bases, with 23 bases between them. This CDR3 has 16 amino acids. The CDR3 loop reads CASAALGGIKFYEQYF. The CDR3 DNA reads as TGTGCCAGCGCTGCCCTCGGGGGAATTAAGTTCTACGAGCAGTACTTC.

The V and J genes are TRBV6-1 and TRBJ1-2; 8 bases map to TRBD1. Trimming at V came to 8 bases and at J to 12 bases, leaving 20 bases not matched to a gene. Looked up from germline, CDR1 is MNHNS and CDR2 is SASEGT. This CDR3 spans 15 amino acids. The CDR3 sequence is CASGGTGGIFWVHTF. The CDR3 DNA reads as TGTGCCAGCGGGGGCACAGGGGGGATCTTTTGGGTCCACACCTTC.

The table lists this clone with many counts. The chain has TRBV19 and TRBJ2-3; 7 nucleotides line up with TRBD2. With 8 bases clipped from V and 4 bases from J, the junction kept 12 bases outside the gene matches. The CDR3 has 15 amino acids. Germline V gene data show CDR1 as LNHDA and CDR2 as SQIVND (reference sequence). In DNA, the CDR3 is TGTGCCAGTCGGTTGGCGGGAGATGGCGCAGATACGCAGTATTTT. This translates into CASRLAGDGADTQYF.

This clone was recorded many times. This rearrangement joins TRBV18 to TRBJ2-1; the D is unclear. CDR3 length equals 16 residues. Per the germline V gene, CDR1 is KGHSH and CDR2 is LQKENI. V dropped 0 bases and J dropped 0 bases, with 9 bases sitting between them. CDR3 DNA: TGTGCCAGCTCACCACCTGTCGGTGGCTCCTACAATGAGCAGTTCTTC. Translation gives CASSPPVGGSYNEQFF.

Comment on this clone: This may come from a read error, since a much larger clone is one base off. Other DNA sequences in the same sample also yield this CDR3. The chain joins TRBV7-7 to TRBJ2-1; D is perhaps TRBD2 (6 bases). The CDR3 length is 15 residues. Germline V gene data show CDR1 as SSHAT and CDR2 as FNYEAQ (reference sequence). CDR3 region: CASSPIRGTLNEQFF. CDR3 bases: TGTGCTAGCAGCCCTATTCGGGGGACTCTCAATGAGCAGTTCTTC. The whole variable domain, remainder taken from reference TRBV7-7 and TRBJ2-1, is GAGVSQSPRYKVTKRGQDVTLRCDPISSHATLYWYQQALGQGPEFLTYFNYEAQPDKSGLPSDRFSAERPEGSISTLTIQRTEQRDSAMYRCASSPIRGTLNEQFFGPGTRLTVL.

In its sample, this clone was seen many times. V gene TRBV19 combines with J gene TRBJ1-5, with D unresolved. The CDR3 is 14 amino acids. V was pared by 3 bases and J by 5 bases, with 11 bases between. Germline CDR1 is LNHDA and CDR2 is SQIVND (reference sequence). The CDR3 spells CASSIGQIDQPQHF. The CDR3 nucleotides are TGTGCCAGTAGTATTGGGCAGATTGATCAGCCCCAGCATTTT.

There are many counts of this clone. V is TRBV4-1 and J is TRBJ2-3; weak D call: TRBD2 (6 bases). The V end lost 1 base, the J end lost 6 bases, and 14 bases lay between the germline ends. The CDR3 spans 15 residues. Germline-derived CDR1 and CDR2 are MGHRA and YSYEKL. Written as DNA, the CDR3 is TGCGCCAGCAGCCAAGGACTAGGAGGTGGGGATACGCAGTATTTT. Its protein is CASSQGLGGGDTQYF.

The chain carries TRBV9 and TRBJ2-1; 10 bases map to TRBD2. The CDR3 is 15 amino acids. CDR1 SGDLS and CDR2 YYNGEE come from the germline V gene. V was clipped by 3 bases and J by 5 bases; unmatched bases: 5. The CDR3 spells CASSEGLARDNEQFF. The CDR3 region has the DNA TGTGCCAGCAGCGAGGGACTAGCGCGTGACAATGAGCAGTTCTTC.

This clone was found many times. CDR3 in DNA: TGTGCCAGCAGCCGGACTAGCGGGAGTGCGGAGACCCAGTACTTC. This gives the protein CASSRTSGSAETQYF. V gene TRBV25-1 combines with J gene TRBJ2-5; TRBD2 matches 13 bases. The CDR3 runs 15 residues. J gave up 5 bases and V 6 bases, and 6 bases lay outside the gene matches. The germline V gene has CDR1 MGHDK and CDR2 SYGVNS.

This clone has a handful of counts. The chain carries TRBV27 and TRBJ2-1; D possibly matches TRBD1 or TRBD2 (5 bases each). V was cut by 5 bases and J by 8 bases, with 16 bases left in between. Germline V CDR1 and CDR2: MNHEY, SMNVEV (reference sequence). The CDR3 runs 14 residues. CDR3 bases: TGTGCCAGCAGTATGACCGGGACCTGGGATGAGCAGTTCTTC. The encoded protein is CASSMTGTWDEQFF.

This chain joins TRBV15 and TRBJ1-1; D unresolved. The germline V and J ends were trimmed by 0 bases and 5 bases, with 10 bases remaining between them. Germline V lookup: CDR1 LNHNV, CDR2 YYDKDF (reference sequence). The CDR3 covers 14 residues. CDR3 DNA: TGTGCCACCAGCAGAGATTTGGGTGGAACTGAAGCTTTCTTT. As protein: CATSRDLGGTEAFF. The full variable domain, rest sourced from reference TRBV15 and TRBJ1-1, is DAMVIQNPRYQVTQFGKPVTLSCSQTLNHNVMYWYQQKSSQAPKLLFHYYDKDFNNEADTPDNFQSRRPNTSFCFLDIRSPGLGDTAMYLCATSRDLGGTEAFFGQGTRLTVV.

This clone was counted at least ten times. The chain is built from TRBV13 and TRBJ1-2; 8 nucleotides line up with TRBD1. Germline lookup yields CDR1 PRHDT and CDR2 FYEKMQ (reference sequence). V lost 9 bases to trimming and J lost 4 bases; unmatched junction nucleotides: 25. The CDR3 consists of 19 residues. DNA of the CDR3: TGTGCCAGTAGCCAGGGGGCCTGGGGCTCGGAGTATGCTGCCTATGGCTACACCTTC. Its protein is CASSQGAWGSEYAAYGYTF.

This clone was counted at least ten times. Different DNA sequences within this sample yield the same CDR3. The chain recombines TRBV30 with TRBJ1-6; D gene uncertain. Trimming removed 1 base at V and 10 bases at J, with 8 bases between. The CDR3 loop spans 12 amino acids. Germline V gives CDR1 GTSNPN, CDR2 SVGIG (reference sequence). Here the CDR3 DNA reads TGTGCCTGGAGTGAGGTAAAATCACCCCTCCACTTT. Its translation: CAWSEVKSPLHF. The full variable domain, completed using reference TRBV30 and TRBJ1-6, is SQTIHQWPATLVQPVGSPLSLECTVEGTSNPNLYWYRQAAGRGLQLLFYSVGIGQISSEVPQNLSASRPQDRQFILSSKKLLLSDSGFYLCAWSEVKSPLHFGNGTRLTVT.

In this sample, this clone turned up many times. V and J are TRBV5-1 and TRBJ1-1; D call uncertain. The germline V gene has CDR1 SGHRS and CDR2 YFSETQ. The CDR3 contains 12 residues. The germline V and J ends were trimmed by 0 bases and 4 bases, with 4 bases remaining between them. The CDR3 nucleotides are TGCGCCAGCAGCTTGGCTAGCACTGAAGCTTTCTTT. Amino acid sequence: CASSLASTEAFF. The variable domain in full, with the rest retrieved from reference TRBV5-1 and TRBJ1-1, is KAGVTQTPRYLIKTRGQQVTLSCSPISGHRSVSWYQQTPGQGLQFLFEYFSETQRNKGNFPGRFSGRQFSNSRSEMNVSTLELGDSALYLCASSLASTEAFFGQGTRLTVV.

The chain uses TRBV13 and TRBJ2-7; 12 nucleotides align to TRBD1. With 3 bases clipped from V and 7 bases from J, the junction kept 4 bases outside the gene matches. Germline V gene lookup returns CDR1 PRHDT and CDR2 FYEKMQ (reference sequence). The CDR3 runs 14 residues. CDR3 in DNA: TGTGCCAGCAGCTTGGGACAGGGGGCCGGGGAGCAGTACTTC. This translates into CASSLGQGAGEQYF.

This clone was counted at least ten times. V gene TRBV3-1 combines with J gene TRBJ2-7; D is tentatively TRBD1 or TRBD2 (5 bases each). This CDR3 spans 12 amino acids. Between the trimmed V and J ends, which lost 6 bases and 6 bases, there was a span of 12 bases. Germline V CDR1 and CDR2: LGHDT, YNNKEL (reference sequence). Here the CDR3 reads CASRFAGGEQYF. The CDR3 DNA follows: TGTGCCAGCAGATTCGCTGGGGGCGAGCAGTACTTC.

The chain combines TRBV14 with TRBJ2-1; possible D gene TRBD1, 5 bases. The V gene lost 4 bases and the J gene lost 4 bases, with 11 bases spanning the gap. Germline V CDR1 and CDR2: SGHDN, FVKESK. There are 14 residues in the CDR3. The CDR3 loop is CASSRTDSYNEQFF. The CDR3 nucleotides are TGTGCCAGCAGCCGTACCGACAGTTACAATGAGCAGTTCTTC.

Here the CDR3 DNA reads TGTGCCAGCAGCTTAGGAAAGCGGAACACCGGGGAGCTGTTTTTT. As protein: CASSLGKRNTGELFF. The chain uses TRBV7-2 and TRBJ2-2; D gene uncertain. Germline CDR1 SGHTA, CDR2 FQGNSA. V lost 1 base and J 1 base, leaving 7 bases between the germline ends. The CDR3 is 15 residues long.

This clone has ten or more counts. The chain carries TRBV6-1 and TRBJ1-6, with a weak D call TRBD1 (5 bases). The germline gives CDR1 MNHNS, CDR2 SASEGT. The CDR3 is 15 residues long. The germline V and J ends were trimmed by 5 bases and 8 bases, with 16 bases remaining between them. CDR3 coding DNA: TGTGCCAGCAGTTCCACCGGCAGGGCTGATTCACCCCTCCACTTT. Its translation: CASSSTGRADSPLHF.

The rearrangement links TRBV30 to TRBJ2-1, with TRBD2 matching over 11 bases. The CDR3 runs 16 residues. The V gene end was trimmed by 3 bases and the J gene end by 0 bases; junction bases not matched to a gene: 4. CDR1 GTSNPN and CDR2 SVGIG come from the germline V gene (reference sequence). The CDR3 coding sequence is TGTGCCTGGAGGGGACTAGCGGTAAGCTCCTACAATGAGCAGTTCTTC. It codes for CAWRGLAVSSYNEQFF.